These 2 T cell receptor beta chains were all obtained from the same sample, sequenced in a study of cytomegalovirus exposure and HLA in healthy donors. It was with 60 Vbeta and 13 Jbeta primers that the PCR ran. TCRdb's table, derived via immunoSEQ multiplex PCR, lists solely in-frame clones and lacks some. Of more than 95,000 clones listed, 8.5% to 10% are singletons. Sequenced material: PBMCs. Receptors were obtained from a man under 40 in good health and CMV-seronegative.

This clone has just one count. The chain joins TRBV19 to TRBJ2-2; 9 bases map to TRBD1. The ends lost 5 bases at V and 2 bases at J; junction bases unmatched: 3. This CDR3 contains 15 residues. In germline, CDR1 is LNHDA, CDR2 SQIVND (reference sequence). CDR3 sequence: CASSLGQGNTGELFF. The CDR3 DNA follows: TGTGCCAGTAGTTTGGGACAGGGCAACACCGGGGAGCTGTTTTTT.

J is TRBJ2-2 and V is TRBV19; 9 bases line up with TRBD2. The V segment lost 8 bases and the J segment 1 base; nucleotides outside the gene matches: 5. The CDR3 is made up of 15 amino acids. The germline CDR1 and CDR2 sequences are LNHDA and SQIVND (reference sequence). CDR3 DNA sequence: TGTGCCAGTGCGGGGGGGAAAGTGAACACCGGGGAGCTGTTTTTT. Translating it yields CASAGGKVNTGELFF.